This T cell receptor (beta chain) is drawn from a study of cytomegalovirus exposure and HLA in healthy donors. Looking at the study overall: Unique TCRs numbering about 87 million, obtained from HLA-typed donors, made up an early data release.

PCR was performed using 60 Vbeta and 13 Jbeta primers. Sequencing used immunoSEQ multiplex PCR; TCRdb keeps in-frame clones, though not all of them. The sample carries about 160,000 clones, over 75% recorded once. V shed 5 bases and J 3 bases; nucleotides not matched to a gene: 9. The CDR3 length is 16 residues. Per the germline V gene, CDR1 is MGHRA and CDR2 is YSYEKL. The study, taken as a whole, reports: A later analysis linked about 17,000 TCR beta sequences to HLA alleles at 0.05 false discovery rate. Association of a missense DCLRE1C variant with TCR beta V- and J-gene trimming was reported in a later analysis. Among CMV-associated TCR beta chains, most appeared HLA-restricted in a later analysis.

Notes on this clone: The antigen is not known.

This sequence joins TRBV4-1 and TRBJ2-3; 9 nucleotides agree with TRBD1. The source material was PBMCs. This receptor was taken from a woman aged 50 to 65 in good health and CMV-seropositive. CDR3 residues: CASSSPTGGETDTQYF. CDR3 DNA sequence: TGCGCCAGCAGCTCACCGACAGGGGGTGAAACAGATACGCAGTATTTT.